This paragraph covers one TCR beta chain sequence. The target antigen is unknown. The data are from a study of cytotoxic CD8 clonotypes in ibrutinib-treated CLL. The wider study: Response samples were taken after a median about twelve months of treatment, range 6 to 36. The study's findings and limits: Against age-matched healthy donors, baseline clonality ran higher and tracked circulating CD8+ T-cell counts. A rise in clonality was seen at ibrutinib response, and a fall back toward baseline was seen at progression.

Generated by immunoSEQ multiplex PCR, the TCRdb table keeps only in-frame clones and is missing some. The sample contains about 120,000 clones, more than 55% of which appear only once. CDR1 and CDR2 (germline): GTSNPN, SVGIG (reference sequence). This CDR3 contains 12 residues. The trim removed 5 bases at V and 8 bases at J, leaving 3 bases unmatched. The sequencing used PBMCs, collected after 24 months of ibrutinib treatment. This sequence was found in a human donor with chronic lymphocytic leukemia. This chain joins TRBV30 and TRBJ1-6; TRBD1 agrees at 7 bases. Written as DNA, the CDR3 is TGTGCCTGGGGGACAGTCTATTCACCCCTCCACTTT. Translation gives CAWGTVYSPLHF.